Listed below are T cell receptor beta chains from one sample, sequenced in a study of human T cells and chemical hapten exposure. TCRdb re-called the RACE reads with MiXCR, one entry per CDR3 protein. The sample has about 30,000 distinct CDR3 sequences, around 5% seen once. The source material was whole blood. Every receptor here comes from a human donor in good health. Some clones in this sample may be carry-over from other donors' samples. The CDR3 runs from the conserved cysteine through the conserved F or W. The order of the fields is CDR3 DNA, CDR3 protein, J gene, D gene, clone size, V gene. The D gene is left open where the match is weak. Clone size is not always given. Where it is, it says once, few, many or a class for expanded clones.

CDR3nt: TGCGCCAGCAGCCTCACCACCTATGGCTACACCTTC; CDR3aa: CASSLTTYGYTF; j_gene: TRBJ1-2; d_gene: NA; abundance: NA; v_gene: TRBV5-1
CDR3nt: TGCAGTGCTAGACCCGGATCTCAAAACACTGAAGCTTTCTTT; CDR3aa: CSARPGSQNTEAFF; j_gene: TRBJ1-1; d_gene: NA; abundance: NA; v_gene: TRBV20-1
CDR3nt: TGTGCCTGGAAATCCTGGGAGACCCAGTACTTC; CDR3aa: CAWKSWETQYF; j_gene: TRBJ2-5; d_gene: NA; abundance: NA; v_gene: TRBV30
CDR3nt: TGTGCCATCAGTGCGGGGGGCTTGGTCACTGAAGCTTTCTTT; CDR3aa: CAISAGGLVTEAFF; j_gene: TRBJ1-1; d_gene: NA; abundance: NA; v_gene: TRBV10-3
CDR3nt: TGTGCCAGCAGCTCTGGACTAGCGGGAGAAGTGGAGACCCAGTACTTC; CDR3aa: CASSSGLAGEVETQYF; j_gene: TRBJ2-5; d_gene: TRBD2; abundance: many; v_gene: TRBV7-8
CDR3nt: TGTGCCAGCAACGGGGATGATTCACCCCTCCACTTT; CDR3aa: CASNGDDSPLHF; j_gene: TRBJ1-6; d_gene: NA; abundance: few; v_gene: TRBV2
CDR3nt: TGTGCCAGCAGTTTATTTGGGACTAGACAAGATACGCAGTATTTT; CDR3aa: CASSLFGTRQDTQYF; j_gene: TRBJ2-3; d_gene: TRBD2; abundance: medium-sized; v_gene: TRBV27
CDR3nt: TGTGCCAGCAGCCCCCAGTTGGGACTAGCGGTGGCCTACAATGAGCAGTTCTTC; CDR3aa: CASSPQLGLAVAYNEQFF; j_gene: TRBJ2-1; d_gene: TRBD2; abundance: many; v_gene: TRBV7-9
CDR3nt: TGCAGCGTCGTCCCAGGGGCCACTGAAGCTTTCTTT; CDR3aa: CSVVPGATEAFF; j_gene: TRBJ1-1; d_gene: NA; abundance: few; v_gene: TRBV29-1
CDR3nt: TGCAGCGTTATAATAGCGGGAGGTACGGATACGCAGTATTTT; CDR3aa: CSVIIAGGTDTQYF; j_gene: TRBJ2-3; d_gene: TRBD2; abundance: many; v_gene: TRBV29-1
CDR3nt: TGTGCCAGCAGTTTATATAACAGCCCCATACCCCATTTT; CDR3aa: CASSLYNSPIPHF; j_gene: TRBJ2-3; d_gene: NA; abundance: many; v_gene: TRBV27
CDR3nt: TGCAGCGTTCAGCTGCCGAACACCGGGGAGCTGTTTTTT; CDR3aa: CSVQLPNTGELFF; j_gene: TRBJ2-2; d_gene: NA; abundance: many; v_gene: TRBV29-1
CDR3nt: TGTGCCAGCAGTTACTCGTCCGGGGGAAAACTGTTTTTT; CDR3aa: CASSYSSGGKLFF; j_gene: TRBJ1-4; d_gene: NA; abundance: many; v_gene: TRBV6-5
CDR3nt: TGTGCCAGCTCACCTCAACAGGGGGCGGGAACTGAAGCTTTCTTT; CDR3aa: CASSPQQGAGTEAFF; j_gene: TRBJ1-1; d_gene: TRBD1; abundance: many; v_gene: TRBV18
CDR3nt: TGTGCCAGCTCCGACTTTAGCAATCAGCCCCAGCATTTT; CDR3aa: CASSDFSNQPQHF; j_gene: TRBJ1-5; d_gene: NA; abundance: NA; v_gene: TRBV28
CDR3nt: TGTGCCAGCAGCTTAGAACCCCCATACGAGCAGTACTTC; CDR3aa: CASSLEPPYEQYF; j_gene: TRBJ2-7; d_gene: NA; abundance: many; v_gene: TRBV7-2
CDR3nt: TGTGCCAGCACCCGGCCAGTACTCAAGGCGGGCTCTGGAAACACCATATATTTT; CDR3aa: CASTRPVLKAGSGNTIYF; j_gene: TRBJ1-3; d_gene: NA; abundance: many; v_gene: TRBV6-6
CDR3nt: TGTGCCAGCAGCGCGGACAGGGCACGTGAAGCTTTCTTT; CDR3aa: CASSADRAREAFF; j_gene: TRBJ1-1; d_gene: TRBD1; abundance: many; v_gene: TRBV5-6
CDR3nt: TGTGCCAGCAGCAAAGATGGGGGAGACGGCACTGAAGCTTTCTTT; CDR3aa: CASSKDGGDGTEAFF; j_gene: TRBJ1-1; d_gene: NA; abundance: many; v_gene: TRBV21-1
CDR3nt: TGCGCCAGCAGCTTGGGCGGAACACAAGAGACCCAGTACTTC; CDR3aa: CASSLGGTQETQYF; j_gene: TRBJ2-5; d_gene: NA; abundance: many; v_gene: TRBV5-1
CDR3nt: TGTGCCTACTCAAGTCGGGACTCATACACTGAAGCTTTCTTT; CDR3aa: CAYSSRDSYTEAFF; j_gene: TRBJ1-1; d_gene: NA; abundance: NA; v_gene: TRBV30
CDR3nt: TGTGCCAGCAGGCGGACGGGCACAGATACGCAGTATTTT; CDR3aa: CASRRTGTDTQYF; j_gene: TRBJ2-3; d_gene: NA; abundance: NA; v_gene: TRBV14
CDR3nt: TGCAGCGCCGAGGGGGGGGAAGAGACCCAGTACTTC; CDR3aa: CSAEGGEETQYF; j_gene: TRBJ2-5; d_gene: NA; abundance: many; v_gene: TRBV29-1
CDR3nt: TGTGCCAGCAGCCAACCCGGACTAGCGGGAGATTCTGAGCAGTTCTTC; CDR3aa: CASSQPGLAGDSEQFF; j_gene: TRBJ2-1; d_gene: TRBD2; abundance: many; v_gene: TRBV3-1
CDR3nt: TGTGCCAGCAGCTCCAGCGACAGGGGGCCCTACGAGCAGTACTTC; CDR3aa: CASSSSDRGPYEQYF; j_gene: TRBJ2-7; d_gene: TRBD1; abundance: many; v_gene: TRBV7-2
CDR3nt: TGTGCCAGCAGTGAAATGACAGGGTCCCGCGAGCAGTACTTC; CDR3aa: CASSEMTGSREQYF; j_gene: TRBJ2-7; d_gene: TRBD1; abundance: many; v_gene: TRBV2
CDR3nt: TGTGCCAGCAGTGACCAGGTTTCCACAGATACGCAGTATTTT; CDR3aa: CASSDQVSTDTQYF; j_gene: TRBJ2-3; d_gene: NA; abundance: many; v_gene: TRBV25-1
CDR3nt: TGTGCCAGCAGCTCGGGACAGGACCTTCGGGACGAGCAGTACTTC; CDR3aa: CASSSGQDLRDEQYF; j_gene: TRBJ2-7; d_gene: TRBD1; abundance: many; v_gene: TRBV28
CDR3nt: TGCAGTGCTCTACAAGAGTTGAACACTGAAGCTTTCTTT; CDR3aa: CSALQELNTEAFF; j_gene: TRBJ1-1; d_gene: NA; abundance: many; v_gene: TRBV20-1
CDR3nt: TGTGCCAGCAGCCCTGGACCGGGACCGTGGGGCTACACCTTC; CDR3aa: CASSPGPGPWGYTF; j_gene: TRBJ1-2; d_gene: NA; abundance: many; v_gene: TRBV7-9
CDR3nt: TGTGCCAGCAGTTCTACACAGGGGGCTGGATATGGCTACACCTTC; CDR3aa: CASSSTQGAGYGYTF; j_gene: TRBJ1-2; d_gene: TRBD1; abundance: NA; v_gene: TRBV12-3/TRBV12-4
CDR3nt: TGTGCCACCAGCAGAGATAAAGGGACCTACGAGCAGTACTTC; CDR3aa: CATSRDKGTYEQYF; j_gene: TRBJ2-7; d_gene: NA; abundance: few; v_gene: TRBV15
CDR3nt: TGTGCCAGCAGCCTAGCTAGGGGGAAAGAGACCCAGTACTTC; CDR3aa: CASSLARGKETQYF; j_gene: TRBJ2-5; d_gene: NA; abundance: many; v_gene: TRBV7-9
CDR3nt: TGCAGCGCCGGCACAGATACGCAGTATTTT; CDR3aa: CSAGTDTQYF; j_gene: TRBJ2-3; d_gene: NA; abundance: many; v_gene: TRBV29-1